The 32 T cell receptor beta chains below come from one sample, sequenced in a study of T cell repertoires in cytomegalovirus infection. From the reads, TCRdb called clonotypes with MiXCR, one entry per CDR3 protein. The table shows 310,000 or so distinct CDR3 sequences, with roughly 25% occurring only once. The specimen was PBMCs. These receptors were taken from a human donor in good health (CMV status not recorded). Some clones in this sample may be carry-over from other donors' samples.

This chain links TRBV5-4 with TRBJ2-1; TRBD2 matches 10 bases. CDR3 length: 16 amino acids. From germline, CDR1 is SGHNT and CDR2 YYREEE (reference sequence). The trim removed 0 bases at V and 9 bases at J, leaving 9 bases unmatched. Here the CDR3 reads CASSLAPAGGLGEQFF. The CDR3 DNA follows: TGTGCCAGCAGCTTGGCTCCAGCGGGAGGGCTGGGTGAGCAGTTCTTC. Filled out from reference TRBV5-4 and TRBJ2-1, the complete variable domain reads ETGVTQSPTHLIKTRGQQVTLRCSSQSGHNTVSWYQQALGQGPQFIFQYYREEENGRGNFPPRFSGLQFPNYSSELNVNALELDDSALYLCASSLAPAGGLGEQFFGPGTRLTVL.

This clonotype was seen many times. The chain has TRBV7-6 and TRBJ1-6; TRBD1 aligns across 9 bases. CDR3 length equals 15 residues. Trimming removed 1 base from V and 10 bases from J; junction bases left unmatched: 5. Looked up from germline, CDR1 is SGHVS and CDR2 is FNYEAQ. This chain's CDR3 is CASSLEGQGRSPLHF. The DNA of the CDR3 is TGTGCCAGCAGCTTAGAGGGACAGGGTAGATCACCCCTCCACTTT.

The genes are TRBV6-5 and TRBJ2-1, with 7 bases identical to TRBD2. Germline CDR1 MNHEY, CDR2 SVGAGI. V gave up 6 bases and J gave up 9 bases; unmatched junction bases: 8. CDR3 length: 13 residues. This chain's CDR3 is CASRGLGWGEQFF. CDR3 nucleotides: TGTGCCAGCAGAGGACTAGGCTGGGGTGAGCAGTTCTTC.

This clonotype showed up just a few times. The chain employs TRBV11-2 and TRBJ2-5; 12 nucleotides align to TRBD2. Per the germline V gene, CDR1 is SGHAT and CDR2 is FQNNGV. The CDR3 runs to 19 residues. With 2 bases clipped from V and 1 base from J, the junction kept 11 bases outside the gene matches. The CDR3 loop reads CASSLRVGLAGGIQETQYF. The CDR3 DNA sequence: TGTGCCAGCAGCTTAAGAGTGGGTCTAGCGGGGGGGATCCAAGAGACCCAGTACTTC.

For the CDR3, the DNA is TGTGCCATCAGTGGCCAGCCAGATAGCAATCAGCCCCAGCATTTT. It encodes CAISGQPDSNQPQHF. The rearrangement uses TRBV10-3 and TRBJ1-5; D is unresolved. The CDR3 spans 15 residues. Germline-derived CDR1 and CDR2 are ENHRY and SYGVKD. V lost 4 bases, J lost 0 bases, and 10 bases lay in between.

This chain links TRBV15 with TRBJ2-7; the match to TRBD2 covers 7 bases. Germline CDR1 and CDR2: LNHNV and YYDKDF (reference sequence). The CDR3 has 14 residues. The trim removed 3 bases at V and 6 bases at J, leaving 8 bases unmatched. Written as DNA, the CDR3 is TGTGCCACCAGCAGTTCCGGACCGGGGGGCGAGCAGTACTTC. Amino acids: CATSSSGPGGEQYF.

This sequence joins TRBV20-1 and TRBJ2-7; no firm D call. V gave up 2 bases and J gave up 5 bases, with 10 bases separating them. Germline V CDR1 and CDR2: DFQATT, SNEGSKA (reference sequence). The CDR3 has 12 residues. The CDR3 sequence is CSARPYVNEQYF. Here the CDR3 DNA reads TGCAGTGCTAGACCCTACGTTAACGAGCAGTACTTC.

The gene calls are TRBV3-1 and TRBJ1-4, with unresolved D. V was cut by 5 bases and J by 5 bases, with 12 bases left in between. This CDR3 region has 14 residues. Germline V CDR1 and CDR2: LGHDT, YNNKEL (reference sequence). CDR3 in amino acids: CASSRRSGNEKLFF. The DNA for the CDR3 is TGTGCCAGCAGCAGGCGGAGCGGCAATGAAAAACTGTTTTTT.

This chain uses TRBV5-1 with TRBJ1-1; D ambiguous. CDR3 length equals 15 residues. CDR1 is SGHRS, CDR2 YFSETQ, per germline. V was clipped by 0 bases and J by 3 bases, with 12 bases between them. The CDR3 coding sequence is TGCGCCAGCAGCTTGGCCGCCGGGGTTGACACTGAAGCTTTCTTT. Its protein product is CASSLAAGVDTEAFF.

This clonotype was seen many times. The genes are TRBV28 and TRBJ1-2; D remains unclear. The CDR3 is 12 residues long. The germline V gene encodes CDR1 MDHEN and CDR2 SYDVKM. Trimming left V 6 bases short and J 7 bases short, with 12 bases between. The CDR3 DNA sequence: TGTGCCAGCAGGACGGGGTTCGGTGGCTACACCTTC. Translated: CASRTGFGGYTF.

This clonotype was seen a few times. This chain links TRBV7-9 with TRBJ1-4, with TRBD1 as a possible D gene (6 bases). The CDR3 length is 16 residues. Trimming stripped 3 bases from V and 3 bases from J, with 14 bases between. Per the germline V gene, CDR1 is SEHNR and CDR2 is FQNEAQ (reference sequence). CDR3 nucleotide sequence: TGTGCCAGCAGCTTTCAGCCGGGGGCAGCTAATGAAAAACTGTTTTTT. This sequence encodes CASSFQPGAANEKLFF.

V is TRBV9 and J is TRBJ2-7; a possible D gene is TRBD2 (5 bases). The CDR3 sequence is 14 residues long. Germline CDR1 SGDLS, CDR2 YYNGEE. Trimming removed 3 bases at V and 1 base at J, with 11 bases between. The DNA of the CDR3 is TGTGCCAGCAGCGCAAGCGGTCCTTCCTACGAGCAGTACTTC. It yields the protein CASSASGPSYEQYF.

This clonotype was detected ten times or more. The chain joins TRBV7-2 to TRBJ2-2; 8 nucleotides match TRBD1. Germline CDR1 is SGHTA and CDR2 is FQGNSA. This CDR3 is 15 amino acids long. J lost 5 bases, V lost 1 base, and 3 bases had no gene match. The CDR3, as DNA: TGTGCCAGCAGCTTAGGGACAGGGTTAACCGGGGAGCTGTTTTTT. This sequence encodes CASSLGTGLTGELFF. The full variable domain, in which reference TRBV7-2 and TRBJ2-2 provide the parts outside the CDR3, is GAGVSQSPSNKVTEKGKDVELRCDPISGHTALYWYRQSLGQGLEFLIYFQGNSAPDKSGLPSDRFSAERTGGSVSTLTIQRTQQEDSAVYLCASSLGTGLTGELFFGEGSRLTVL.

The chain links TRBV6-2 or TRBV6-3 to TRBJ1-5; 8 bases match TRBD1. V gave up 0 bases and J gave up 6 bases; unmatched junction bases: 7. The CDR3 contains 16 residues. Germline loops: CDR1 MNHEY, CDR2 SVGEGT. Here the CDR3 DNA reads TGTGCCAGCAGTTACTCTGGCAGGGGGCGCCTTCAGCCCCAGCATTTT. Translation gives CASSYSGRGRLQPQHF.

CDR3 region: CATRVAGGPNEQFF. The CDR3 nucleotides read TGTGCCACCAGGGTAGCGGGAGGGCCCAATGAGCAGTTCTTC. The J gene is TRBJ2-1, the V gene TRBV12-3 or TRBV12-4, with 11 bases identical to TRBD2. V shed 10 bases and J 6 bases; nucleotides not matched to a gene: 8. This CDR3 has 14 residues.

This clonotype was recorded many times. The V gene is TRBV7-2, the J gene TRBJ1-5; D unclear. Deletions cut 6 bases from V and 4 bases from J, with 13 bases between. The length of the CDR3 is 14 residues. CDR1 SGHTA and CDR2 FQGNSA come from the germline V gene. The CDR3 reads CASSPRAGNQPQHF. CDR3 bases: TGTGCCAGCAGTCCCCGGGCTGGGAATCAGCCCCAGCATTTT.

The CDR3 nucleotides read TGTGCCAGCAGTTTCTATGACTCAGATAGAACTTTCTTT. Its protein is CASSFYDSDRTFF. This chain links TRBV27 with TRBJ1-1; D is unresolved. Germline CDR1 is MNHEY and CDR2 is SMNVEV (reference sequence). The length of the CDR3 is 13 residues. V was pared by 3 bases and J by 12 bases, with 17 bases between.

This clonotype was recorded only once. The rearrangement joins TRBV12-3 or TRBV12-4 to TRBJ2-7, with a tentative D call TRBD1 (6 bases). Trimming took 10 bases from V and 2 from J, leaving 12 bases between them. The CDR3 loop spans 12 amino acids. CDR3 bases: TGTGCCACTACCACAGGGCCCTACGAGCAGTACTTC. Protein: CATTTGPYEQYF.

This rearrangement joins TRBV7-2 to TRBJ1-2; TRBD1 aligns across 10 bases. Unmatched junction bases numbered 6, after V lost 7 bases and J lost 4 bases. The CDR3 length is 14 residues. Germline V gives CDR1 SGHTA, CDR2 FQGNSA. In nucleotides, the CDR3 is TGTGCCAGCAACCCGGGACAGGGGCCCTATGGCTACACCTTC. Translating gives CASNPGQGPYGYTF.

There are a few counts of this clonotype. The genes are TRBV19 and TRBJ1-2, with D maybe TRBD1 (5 bases). Trimming took 4 bases from V and 7 from J, leaving 16 bases between them. The CDR3 contains 14 residues. CDR1 is LNHDA and CDR2 is SQIVND in the germline V gene (reference sequence). The CDR3 region has the DNA TGTGCCAGTAGTACGGGACGTCCTTATAGTGGCTACACCTTC. It yields the protein CASSTGRPYSGYTF. The full variable domain, with the rest looked up from reference TRBV19 and TRBJ1-2, is DGGITQSPKYLFRKEGQNVTLSCEQNLNHDAMYWYRQDPGQGLRLIYYSQIVNDFQKGDIAEGYSVSREKKESFPLTVTSAQKNPTAFYLCASSTGRPYSGYTFGSGTRLTVV.

This clonotype has a count of ten or more. This chain uses TRBV11-3 with TRBJ2-2; the D gene is possibly TRBD2 (5 bases). Germline loops: CDR1 SGHNT, CDR2 YENEEA. V was pared by 1 base and J by 6 bases, with 9 bases between. The CDR3 runs to 14 residues. DNA of the CDR3: TGTGCCAGCAGCTTAGGGGGAGAAGCCGGGGAGCTGTTTTTT. As protein: CASSLGGEAGELFF.

The V gene is TRBV2, the J gene TRBJ2-2; the D gene is possibly TRBD1 (6 bases). In germline, CDR1 is SNHLY, CDR2 FYNNEI. The CDR3 is made up of 13 amino acids. V lost 3 bases to trimming and J lost 7 bases, with 9 bases between them. The CDR3 sequence: CASSDRQVGELFF. The CDR3 DNA sequence: TGTGCCAGCAGTGACCGACAGGTCGGGGAGCTGTTTTTT.

The V and J genes are TRBV2 and TRBJ1-1, with TRBD1 as a possible D gene (6 bases). Trimming shortened V by 6 bases and J by 7 bases, and 9 bases separated the two germline ends. In germline, CDR1 is SNHLY, CDR2 FYNNEI. The CDR3 covers 11 residues. The CDR3 sequence is CASSNRVEAFF. The CDR3, as DNA: TGTGCCAGCAGCAACAGGGTTGAAGCTTTCTTT.

This clonotype showed up just a few times. This chain connects TRBV30 to TRBJ2-7; D ambiguous. Trimming cost V 2 bases and J 0 bases, with 11 bases left between them. Germline V gene sequence: CDR1 GTSNPN, CDR2 SVGIG (reference sequence). The CDR3 is 14 amino acids. The CDR3 DNA sequence: TGTGCCTGGAGTCTCAATATGGTCTCCTACGAGCAGTACTTC. It specifies CAWSLNMVSYEQYF.

The chain couples TRBV28 to TRBJ2-6; tentatively, D is TRBD1 or TRBD2 (5 bases each). Per germline, CDR1 MDHEN and CDR2 SYDVKM. The CDR3 totals 16 residues. Trimming took 4 bases from V and 0 from J, leaving 10 bases between them. CDR3 residues: CASSSGRDSGANVLTF. For the CDR3, the DNA is TGTGCCAGCAGTTCGGGACGGGACTCTGGGGCCAACGTCCTGACTTTC. The whole variable domain, remainder taken from reference TRBV28 and TRBJ2-6, is DVKVTQSSRYLVKRTGEKVFLECVQDMDHENMFWYRQDPGLGLRLIYFSYDVKMKEKGDIPEGYSVSREKKERFSLILESASTNQTSMYLCASSSGRDSGANVLTFGAGSRLTVL.

This rearrangement joins TRBV5-6 to TRBJ1-2; D remains ambiguous. V was shortened by 5 bases and J by 4 bases, with 18 bases between the two germline ends. The germline gives CDR1 SGHDT, CDR2 YYEEEE. The CDR3 loop spans 15 amino acids. CDR3: CASSLERRSIYGYTF. CDR3 bases: TGTGCCAGCAGTCTCGAGCGGCGTAGCATCTATGGCTACACCTTC.

The V and J genes are TRBV11-2 and TRBJ1-6; D is perhaps TRBD1 (6 bases). This CDR3 spans 19 amino acids. V was pared by 5 bases and J by 0 bases, with 20 bases between. The germline V gene has CDR1 SGHAT and CDR2 FQNNGV. CDR3 amino acids: CASSDTDRRLPSYNSPLHF. DNA of the CDR3: TGTGCCAGCAGCGATACGGACAGACGACTCCCCTCCTATAATTCACCCCTCCACTTT.

This clonotype was observed at least ten times. The J gene is TRBJ2-5, the V gene TRBV7-2; unclear D gene. The germline V and J ends were trimmed by 0 bases and 5 bases, with 10 bases remaining between them. This CDR3 comprises 14 residues. Germline CDR1 and CDR2: SGHTA and FQGNSA. This CDR3 is CASSLAGTGETQYF. The CDR3 DNA reads as TGTGCCAGCAGCTTAGCGGGAACCGGGGAGACCCAGTACTTC.

This clonotype showed up just a few times. The chain employs TRBV6-1 and TRBJ2-7; D is uncertain. The germline CDR1 and CDR2 sequences are MNHNS and SASEGT. The ends were cut back, 5 bases at V and 0 bases at J, with 8 bases in the middle. The CDR3 is 13 residues long. CDR3 residues: CASSPSSSYEQYV. In DNA form, the CDR3 reads TGTGCCAGCAGTCCATCGAGCTCCTACGAGCAGTACGTC.

This chain connects TRBV24-1 to TRBJ2-1; D not resolved. In germline, CDR1 is KGHDR, CDR2 SFDVKD. V lost 9 bases to trimming and J lost 5 bases, with 13 bases between them. The CDR3 is 13 residues long. CDR3 sequence reads: CATGSDRNNEQFF. CDR3 sequence (DNA): TGTGCCACCGGGTCGGACCGAAACAATGAGCAGTTCTTC.

The gene calls are TRBV7-2 and TRBJ2-3; maybe TRBD1 (5 bases). Germline CDR1 SGHTA, CDR2 FQGNSA. The CDR3 covers 15 residues. With 5 bases removed from V and 0 bases from J, the gap between germline ends came to 12 bases. The CDR3 DNA reads TGTGCCAGCAGCCGCCGGCCAGGGAGCACAGATACGCAGTATTTT. Translation gives CASSRRPGSTDTQYF. The variable domain in full, with the rest retrieved from reference TRBV7-2 and TRBJ2-3, is GAGVSQSPSNKVTEKGKDVELRCDPISGHTALYWYRQSLGQGLEFLIYFQGNSAPDKSGLPSDRFSAERTGGSVSTLTIQRTQQEDSAVYLCASSRRPGSTDTQYFGPGTRLTVL.

The CDR3 sequence: CASSSLTSGGSNEQFF. The CDR3 DNA sequence: TGTGCCAGCAGCTCTTTAACGAGCGGGGGAAGCAATGAGCAGTTCTTC. This sequence joins TRBV7-2 and TRBJ2-1; 8 positions match TRBD2. With 4 bases clipped from V and 6 bases from J, the junction kept 11 bases outside the gene matches. This CDR3 has 16 residues. The germline V gene encodes CDR1 SGHTA and CDR2 FQGNSA. The full variable domain, with the rest looked up from reference TRBV7-2 and TRBJ2-1, is GAGVSQSPSNKVTEKGKDVELRCDPISGHTALYWYRQSLGQGLEFLIYFQGNSAPDKSGLPSDRFSAERTGGSVSTLTIQRTQQEDSAVYLCASSSLTSGGSNEQFFGPGTRLTVL.